This T cell receptor beta chain was observed in a study of patients and donors after allogeneic stem cell transplantation. The CDR3 is 14 amino acids. Trimming removed 5 bases from V and 5 bases from J, with 15 bases in between. This clonotype was seen ten or more times. TCRdb redid the calling of the RT-PCR reads with MiXCR, one entry per CDR3 protein. Here the sample spans approximately 430,000 distinct CDR3 sequences, approximately 16% being singletons. Input material: blood, either unsorted or a sorted T cell fraction (not recorded which). J is TRBJ1-1 and V is TRBV12-3 or TRBV12-4, with a possible D match to TRBD1 (5 bases). This TCR was recovered from a human donor who was either an allogeneic HSCT recipient or a stem cell or donor lymphocyte infusion donor (not recorded which). It is not recorded whose cells these are; they may come from a transplant donor. Here the CDR3 DNA reads TGTGCCAGCAGTGCTCAGGGTGTTATAACTGAAGCTTTCTTT. Protein product: CASSAQGVITEAFF.